The subject of this entry is one T cell receptor (beta chain). Antigen specificity is unknown. These data are taken from a study of post-analysis software for immune sequencing data. Study context: Included among the disease courses, which were recorded for the cohort, were relapsing-remitting, secondary progressive and progressive-relapsing multiple sclerosis. Study-wide points: Multiple sclerosis patients had significantly lower normalized Chao1 diversity than controls. Four to six TRBV segments, including TRBV5-6, TRBV5-1 and TRBV20-1, were more frequent in patients than controls.

Unique molecular identifiers featured in each of the TCR beta cDNA libraries. Approximately 550,000 cDNA molecules came from about 1 to 10 million T cells. TCRdb re-called the PCR reads through MiXCR, storing one row per CDR3 protein. Counted here are roughly 580,000 distinct CDR3 sequences, roughly 40% occurring once; the ten biggest clones make up about 1.5%. The CDR3 is made up of 12 amino acids. This chain uses TRBV12-3 or TRBV12-4 with TRBJ2-3; the D gene is possibly TRBD1 (5 bases). The last part of the DNA fits TRBJ1-5 better; the J call may be wrong. Material: blood. The clonotype comes from a girl between 10 and 17 years old with multiple sclerosis. The CDR3 here is CASSWTSGGQHF. The CDR3 region has the DNA TGTGCCAGCAGTTGGACTAGCGGGGGGCAGCATTTT.